Listed below are T cell receptor beta chains from one sample, sequenced in a study of cytomegalovirus exposure and HLA in healthy donors. TCRdb keeps only in-frame clones here, not all; method: immunoSEQ multiplex PCR. The sample shows about 98,000 clones, 60% to 75% of them seen only once. Sequencing was carried out using PBMCs. The receptors come from a female donor in good health and CMV-seronegative. The conserved cysteine and the conserved F or W are not part of the CDR3 here. The order of the fields is V gene, J gene, CDR3 protein.

TRBV6-5	TRBJ1-4	ATRDRNREKLF
TRBV5-6	TRBJ2-7	ASSWGTGTLLGEQY
TRBV28	TRBJ2-2	ASSKQGAVPGELF
TRBV2	TRBJ2-7	ASNRAGGRTEQY
TRBV6-6	TRBJ1-2	ASSYATGVGYGYT
TRBV28	TRBJ1-2	ATRQGDGYT
TRBV9	TRBJ2-1	ASSVAGGRGGSSYNEQF
TRBV9	TRBJ2-3	ASSASGSTDTQY
TRBV4-1	TRBJ2-1	ASSGDTSGEPLYNEQF
TRBV29-1	TRBJ1-1	SVGTGVTEAF
TRBV6-5	TRBJ2-7	ASSTRPGYEQY
TRBV5-6	TRBJ1-1	ASSHWEGMNTEAF
TRBV7-2	TRBJ2-1	ASSQVAGGREQF
TRBV28	TRBJ2-7	ASSPPRRYGNEQY
TRBV19	TRBJ1-3	ASSTGRASGNTIY
TRBV19	TRBJ2-1	ASRRDTGHEQF
TRBV6-5	TRBJ2-7	ASSATGYEQY
TRBV5-1	TRBJ2-7	ASSLEPGWPYEQY
TRBV4-1	TRBJ2-7	ASSQRQGPYEQY
TRBV19	TRBJ1-1	ASSLTRGGARHEAF
TRBV29-1	TRBJ1-1	SATGSGGTEAF
TRBV5-1	TRBJ1-1	ASSLVGTPNTEAF
TRBV5-8	TRBJ1-3	ASSLYGNTIY
TRBV18	TRBJ2-7	ASSPRWEGSYEQY
TRBV6-5	TRBJ2-7	ASSYSPDTDSYEQY
TRBV6-5	TRBJ1-4	ASRRTGGADEKLF
TRBV6-1	TRBJ2-6	ASSEGRAGANVLT
TRBV6-4	TRBJ2-2	ASSDSSGGNTGELF
TRBV2	TRBJ1-5	ASSTDRGGQPQH
TRBV5-8	TRBJ1-1	AIPDRLTEAF
TRBV7-2	TRBJ2-5	ASSLVAGASGTQY
TRBV4-3	TRBJ2-3	ASSPTGADTQY
TRBV7-2	TRBJ1-1	ASSSSPSTEAF
TRBV6-1	TRBJ2-3	ASIAGGTDTQY
TRBV4-1	TRBJ2-4	ASSQVTSIDKSIQY
TRBV27	TRBJ2-1	ASSQIRGGRDEQF
TRBV29-1	TRBJ2-1	SVETRSGNEQF
TRBV6-5	TRBJ1-2	ASSYSNKVRSGYT
TRBV19	TRBJ2-1	ASSPRTSGRGGDEQF
TRBV19	TRBJ2-1	ASSIPREKQF
TRBV4-3	TRBJ1-1	ASSQEFLGGEAF
TRBV4-2	TRBJ2-7	ASSQGGLHEQY
TRBV29-1	TRBJ2-1	SVEGQGGYNEQF
TRBV11-2	TRBJ1-1	ASSLGGDEWGNTEAF
TRBV5-6	TRBJ1-2	ASSVSSYGYT
TRBV14	TRBJ2-2	ASSQTDRYTGELF
TRBV2	TRBJ1-5	ASKGTGGGQPQH
TRBV6-4	TRBJ2-3	ASSPSGGSTDTQY
TRBV14	TRBJ2-7	ASSRHNSYEQY
TRBV30	TRBJ2-7	AWKGRDRAYEQY
TRBV2	TRBJ2-1	ASSQYNEQF
TRBV20-1	TRBJ2-5	SVAQETQY
TRBV19	TRBJ1-1	ASSLRTALNTEAF
TRBV2	TRBJ2-5	ASSISYRLVRQETQY
TRBV7-2	TRBJ2-5	ASNPAGGAGETQY